Detailed here is one T cell receptor beta chain. Its antigen is unidentified. The source of the sample is a study of OX40 agonist ivuxolimab in advanced cancers. The assay was immunoSEQ multiplex PCR, and TCRdb's table has in-frame clones only and misses some. This table holds about 50,000 clones, around four fifths found once. Study-level results: The mean number of expanded clones was higher in CD8+ T cells than in CD4+.

This TCR came from an adult with an advanced solid tumor such as melanoma, head and neck, liver or kidney cancer. This specimen was CD4+ or CD8+ T cells sorted from blood, taken in a trial of the OX40 agonist ivuxolimab.

The CDR3 DNA sequence: TGTGCCAGCAGCTTGGCCCCCCCAAGGGCGGCGCAGTACTTC. This codes for CASSLAPPRAAQYF. The gene calls are TRBV5-8 and TRBJ2-7; D gene ambiguous. The germline V and J ends were trimmed by 0 bases and 9 bases, with 16 bases remaining between them. CDR3 length: 14 amino acids. Per germline, CDR1 SGHTS and CDR2 YDEGEE.